These T cell receptor beta chains were read from a single sample in a study of T-cell reconstitution after alpha-beta-depleted transplantation in children. TCRdb re-derived calls from the PCR reads in MiXCR, one entry per CDR3 protein. The sample contains about 420,000 distinct CDR3 sequences, roughly 16% of which appear only once. The material was PBMCs, mostly from graft donor cells, obtained 360 days after TCRalphabeta/CD19-depleted stem cell transplant. The receptors were gathered from a boy under two years old who had a stem cell transplant for Wiskott-Aldrich syndrome, so the T cells may come from the graft donor. Each CDR3 is given with its conserved first and last residue. The D gene is left open where the match is weak. Size is omitted from some rows. Given values are once, few, many or a class for expanded clones.

size	V	D	J	CDR3	DNA
-	TRBV7-2	-	TRBJ2-1	CASSFTGKGFSEQFF	TGTGCCAGCAGCTTCACCGGGAAAGGGTTCAGTGAGCAGTTCTTC
-	TRBV12-3/TRBV12-4	TRBD1	TRBJ2-6	CASTRGTGSSGANVLTF	TGTGCCAGCACCCGAGGGACAGGGAGCTCTGGGGCCAACGTCCTGACTTTC
-	TRBV6-6	-	TRBJ2-7	CASSYGSKQYF	TGTGCCAGCAGTTACGGGTCGAAGCAGTACTTC
-	TRBV5-1	TRBD1	TRBJ2-3	CASSSHRTGPTDTQYF	TGCGCCAGCAGCTCGCACCGGACAGGGCCCACAGATACGCAGTATTTT
-	TRBV6-1	TRBD1	TRBJ2-1	CASSINRGPAYNEQFF	TGTGCCAGCTCCATTAACAGGGGTCCGGCCTACAATGAGCAGTTCTTC
-	TRBV10-3	TRBD2	TRBJ2-1	CAIRASGSSPSGQFF	TGTGCCATCAGGGCTAGCGGGAGTTCACCTTCTGGGCAGTTCTTC
few	TRBV28	TRBD1	TRBJ2-1	CASSQDRAYYNEQFF	TGTGCCAGCAGCCAGGACAGGGCCTATTACAATGAGCAGTTCTTC
-	TRBV4-2	TRBD2	TRBJ2-2	CASSQDYWRGAGGELFF	TGTGCCAGCAGCCAAGATTATTGGCGGGGGGCGGGAGGGGAGCTGTTTTTT
-	TRBV11-2	-	TRBJ2-7	CASSLDYSIYEQYF	TGTGCCAGCAGCTTAGATTATTCCATCTACGAGCAGTACTTC
-	TRBV5-1	TRBD2	TRBJ2-1	CASSLMVLAGGTYNEQFF	TGCGCCAGCAGCTTGATGGTCCTAGCGGGAGGGACCTACAATGAGCAGTTCTTC
-	TRBV7-2	TRBD2	TRBJ2-1	CASRPSGSSYNEQFF	TGTGCCAGTCGACCCAGCGGGAGCTCCTACAATGAGCAGTTCTTC
few	TRBV29-1	-	TRBJ2-3	CSVAALLARRTDTQYF	TGCAGCGTTGCTGCGCTGCTGGCACGCCGCACAGATACGCAGTATTTT
few	TRBV20-1	-	TRBJ2-4	CSAGIFQNIQYF	TGCAGTGCGGGGATTTTCCAAAACATTCAGTACTTC
few	TRBV20-1	TRBD2	TRBJ2-1	CSAPSRASGSYNEQFF	TGCAGTGCCCCTTCCAGGGCTAGCGGATCCTACAATGAGCAGTTCTTC
-	TRBV5-1	-	TRBJ2-7	CASSFPTGSGSEQYF	TGCGCCAGCAGCTTCCCCACAGGGAGCGGTTCCGAGCAGTACTTC
few	TRBV27	-	TRBJ2-1	CASSLRRSGRNNEQFF	TGTGCCAGCAGCTTAAGGCGGTCGGGAAGAAACAATGAGCAGTTCTTC
few	TRBV5-5	-	TRBJ2-7	CASSLRTAPLEQYF	TGTGCCAGCAGCCTGAGGACAGCCCCCTTAGAGCAGTACTTC
-	TRBV7-6	-	TRBJ2-7	CASSLADSGRPTEQYF	TGTGCCAGCAGCTTAGCGGACTCCGGGCGTCCTACCGAGCAGTACTTC
-	TRBV10-3	TRBD1	TRBJ1-2	CAIRATGTLGYTF	TGTGCCATCAGGGCGACAGGGACTCTTGGCTACACCTTC
few	TRBV27	TRBD2	TRBJ2-1	CASSLAGVYEQFF	TGTGCCAGCAGCCTAGCGGGAGTCTATGAGCAGTTCTTC
many	TRBV4-3	TRBD2	TRBJ2-5	CASSPERGRETQYF	TGCGCCAGCAGCCCAGAGCGGGGTAGGGAGACCCAGTACTTC
few	TRBV5-1	TRBD1	TRBJ1-1	CASSQDRADTEAFF	TGCGCCAGCAGCCAGGACAGGGCGGACACTGAAGCTTTCTTT
-	TRBV7-2	TRBD1	TRBJ2-3	CASRRQGANTDTQYF	TGTGCCAGCAGGCGACAGGGGGCGAACACAGATACGCAGTATTTT
many	TRBV29-1	-	TRBJ2-4	CSAFTGIAYIQYF	TGCAGCGCCTTTACAGGGATTGCGTACATTCAGTACTTC
few	TRBV5-1	TRBD1	TRBJ2-5	CASSRSTGVETQYF	TGCGCCAGCAGCCGCTCCACAGGGGTGGAGACCCAGTACTTC